This T cell receptor beta chain stems from a study of identical twins. One entry per CDR3 protein, called by TCRdb with MiXCR from the 5' RACE reads. The data show 220,000 or so distinct CDR3 sequences, about 7% seen once. Only a few counts were recorded for this clonotype. This CDR3 comprises 18 residues. V shed 3 bases and J shed 2 bases, with 20 bases lying between them. This sample was also put to use in a study of yellow fever vaccine responses in identical twins.

The receptor was derived from a woman between 18 and 29 years old in good health. The sample consisted of memory (CD45RO+) T cells sorted from blood. The chain combines TRBV12-3 or TRBV12-4 with TRBJ1-5, with D perhaps TRBD1 (5 bases). The DNA of the CDR3 is TGTGCCAGCAGTTTCAGCAGGGTATACGGATTTGGCAATCAGCCCCAGCATTTT. Protein product: CASSFSRVYGFGNQPQHF.